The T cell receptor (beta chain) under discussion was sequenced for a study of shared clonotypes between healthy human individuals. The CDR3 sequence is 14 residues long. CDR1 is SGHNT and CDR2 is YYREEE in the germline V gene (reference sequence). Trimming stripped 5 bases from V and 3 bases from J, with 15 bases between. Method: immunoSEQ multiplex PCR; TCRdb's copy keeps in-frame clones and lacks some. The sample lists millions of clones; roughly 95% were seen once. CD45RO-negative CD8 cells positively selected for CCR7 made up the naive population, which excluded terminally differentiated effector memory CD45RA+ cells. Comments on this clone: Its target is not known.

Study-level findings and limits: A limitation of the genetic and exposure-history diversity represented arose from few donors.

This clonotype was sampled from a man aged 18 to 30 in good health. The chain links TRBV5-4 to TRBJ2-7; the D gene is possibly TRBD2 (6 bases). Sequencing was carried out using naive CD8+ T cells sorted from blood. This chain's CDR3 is CASRAGTGNYEQYF. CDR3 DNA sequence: TGTGCCAGCAGAGCCGGGACTGGGAACTACGAGCAGTACTTC.